Following are 9 T cell receptor beta chains from one sample sequenced in a study of cytomegalovirus exposure and HLA in healthy donors. Primers for the PCR totalled 60 Vbeta and 13 Jbeta. TCRdb's table, derived via immunoSEQ multiplex PCR, lists solely in-frame clones and lacks some. Found here are some 180,000 clones, roughly 70% of them singletons; the top ten hold around 5%. Sequenced material: PBMCs. The receptors here all came from a woman younger than 30 in good health and CMV-seropositive.

The sample holds one count of this clone. The J gene is TRBJ2-3, the V gene TRBV10-3; D uncertain. The CDR3 is made up of 12 amino acids. Germline CDR1 is ENHRY and CDR2 is SYGVKD. The V gene lost 3 bases and the J gene lost 4 bases, with 5 bases spanning the gap. This CDR3 is CAISEEADTQYF. CDR3 DNA: TGTGCCATCAGTGAAGAGGCAGATACGCAGTATTTT.

This clone was picked up one time. This chain connects TRBV2 to TRBJ2-5; 9 nucleotides align to TRBD2. V trimming: 7 bases; J trimming: 4 bases; junction bases outside the gene matches: 4. This CDR3 region has 13 residues. CDR1 and CDR2 (germline): SNHLY, FYNNEI. DNA for the CDR3: TGTGCCAGCACCGGGACTAGCTTAGAGACCCAGTACTTC. Its protein product is CASTGTSLETQYF.

This clone was observed a handful of times. This rearrangement joins TRBV6-5 to TRBJ2-4, with TRBD2 matching 13 bases. This CDR3 has 14 amino acids. The V segment lost 7 bases and the J segment 14 bases; nucleotides outside the gene matches: 11. Germline V gene sequence: CDR1 MNHEY, CDR2 SVGAGI. Written as DNA, the CDR3 is TGTGCCAGCACCTTAACTAGCGGGGGGGCGAAGGAGTACTTC. Translating it yields CASTLTSGGAKEYF.

The chain links TRBV2 to TRBJ1-2; TRBD1 might be the D (6 bases). This CDR3 comprises 14 residues. Germline V lookup: CDR1 SNHLY, CDR2 FYNNEI. Between the trimmed V and J ends, which lost 8 bases and 4 bases, there was a span of 17 bases. CDR3 in DNA: TGTGCCAGCCGCCTTATCGACAGGAGCTATGGCTACACCTTC. As protein: CASRLIDRSYGYTF.

The chain has TRBV7-9 and TRBJ2-3, with D maybe TRBD2 (6 bases). Trimming took off 2 bases at V and 4 bases at J, with 7 bases between the two ends. The CDR3 has 13 residues. Germline CDR1 reads SEHNR; CDR2 reads FQNEAQ (reference sequence). The CDR3 DNA reads as TGTGCCAGCAGCTTATCGGGGGCAGATACGCAGTATTTT. It encodes CASSLSGADTQYF. Filled out from reference TRBV7-9 and TRBJ2-3, the complete variable domain reads DTGVSQNPRHKITKRGQNVTFRCDPISEHNRLYWYRQTLGQGPEFLTYFQNEAQLEKSRLLSDRFSAERPKGSFSTLEIQRTEQGDSAMYLCASSLSGADTQYFGPGTRLTVL.

The CDR3 DNA is TGTGCCAGCAGCTACGGCGGAGACCTCTACGAGCAGTACTTC. Translated, it gives CASSYGGDLYEQYF. V usage is TRBV5-4 and J usage is TRBJ2-7; D not certain. V lost 3 bases and J lost 3, with 13 bases in between. The length of the CDR3 is 14 residues. Germline V gene lookup returns CDR1 SGHNT and CDR2 YYREEE (reference sequence).

Here the CDR3 reads CAISESMSPMAYNEQFF. The CDR3 coding sequence is TGTGCCATCAGTGAGTCTATGAGCCCCATGGCCTACAATGAGCAGTTCTTC. V usage is TRBV10-3 and J usage is TRBJ2-1; D not certain. The length of the CDR3 is 17 residues. Deletions cut 0 bases from V and 2 bases from J, with 14 bases between. Germline V CDR1 and CDR2: ENHRY, SYGVKD.

As DNA, the CDR3 is TGTGCCAGCAGTTACTCTCCAGGGGGATCGGATGGCTACACCTTC. As protein: CASSYSPGGSDGYTF. V is TRBV6-5 and J is TRBJ1-2; 7 bases agree with TRBD1. CDR3 length: 15 residues. Trimming took 0 bases from V and 6 from J; bases not matched to a gene: 7. CDR1 and CDR2 from the germline V gene are MNHEY and SVGAGI.

This chain connects TRBV6-5 to TRBJ1-4, with 8 bases identical to TRBD1. V trimming: 5 bases; J trimming: 8 bases; junction bases outside the gene matches: 10. The CDR3 is made up of 15 amino acids. Germline values: CDR1 MNHEY, CDR2 SVGAGI. In DNA, the CDR3 is TGTGCCAGCAGTAAAAGGGGACAGGCCAACGAAAAACTGTTTTTT. Translation: CASSKRGQANEKLFF.